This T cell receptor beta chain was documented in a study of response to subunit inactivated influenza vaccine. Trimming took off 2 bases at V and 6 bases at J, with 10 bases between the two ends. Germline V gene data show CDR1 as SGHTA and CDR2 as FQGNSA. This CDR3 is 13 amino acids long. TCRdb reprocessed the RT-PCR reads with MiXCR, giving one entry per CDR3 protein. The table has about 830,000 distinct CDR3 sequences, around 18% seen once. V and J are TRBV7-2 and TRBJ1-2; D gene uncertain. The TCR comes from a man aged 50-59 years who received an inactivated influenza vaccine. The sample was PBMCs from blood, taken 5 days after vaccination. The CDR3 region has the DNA TGTGCCAGCAGCTTATTTGCCGTGGATGGCTACACCTTC. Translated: CASSLFAVDGYTF.